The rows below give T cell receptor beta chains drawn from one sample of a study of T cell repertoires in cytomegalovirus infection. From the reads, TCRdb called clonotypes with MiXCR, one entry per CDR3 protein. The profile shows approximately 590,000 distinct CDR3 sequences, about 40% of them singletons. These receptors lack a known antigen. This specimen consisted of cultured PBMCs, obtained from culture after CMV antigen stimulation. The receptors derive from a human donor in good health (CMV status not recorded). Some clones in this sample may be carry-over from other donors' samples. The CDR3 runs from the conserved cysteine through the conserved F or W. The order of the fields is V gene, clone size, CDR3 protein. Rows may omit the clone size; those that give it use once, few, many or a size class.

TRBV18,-,CASSTGLADEQYF
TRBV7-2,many,CASSIDSLTGELFF
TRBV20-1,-,CSARWAGQETQYF
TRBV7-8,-,CASSLVRAALIQAFF
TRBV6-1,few,CASSAGATNEKLFF
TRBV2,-,CASGRGETQYF
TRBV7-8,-,CASSGGTGFNTEAFF
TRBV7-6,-,CASSLAPGQNTGELFF
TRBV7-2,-,CASSLGLAGGGEQYF
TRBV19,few,CASSLQGGEDTQYF
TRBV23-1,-,CASTNLDGPHTYNEQFF
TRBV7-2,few,CASSVTGSAGGGEQYF
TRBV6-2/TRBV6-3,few,CASSYGTGNTYEQYF
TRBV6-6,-,CASSHTNQPQHF
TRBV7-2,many,CASSLAGGLAGGRGQYF
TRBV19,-,CASGGSMNTEAFF
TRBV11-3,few,CASSLTREADTQYF
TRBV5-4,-,CASSLEGETEQFF
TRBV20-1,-,CSAPWPGRNNEQFF
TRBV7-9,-,CASSPSVSYNSPLHF
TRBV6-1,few,CASSRDRGVHEQYF
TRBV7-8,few,CASSLNGDSGVYGYTF
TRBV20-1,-,CSAARHLDTQYF
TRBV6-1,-,CASGLAGGYEQYF
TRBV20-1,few,CSAQEAMVTGHEAFF
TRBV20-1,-,CSVGGTTDTQYF
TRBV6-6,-,CASSYSGGVFTEAFF
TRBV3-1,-,CASSQDLRSYEQYF
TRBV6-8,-,CASMRDNPSAFF
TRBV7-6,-,CASSSPRGRRETQYF
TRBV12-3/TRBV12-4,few,CASSWRRGWVNTEAFF
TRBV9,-,CASSVEGGPSSYEQYF
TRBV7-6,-,CASSKDGETQYF
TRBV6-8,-,CASTPPGASNEQFF
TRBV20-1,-,CSARDGRIADNEQFF
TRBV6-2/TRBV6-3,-,CASSSTDRPQHF
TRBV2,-,CASATWNTGELFF
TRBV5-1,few,CASSFRRDTGELFF
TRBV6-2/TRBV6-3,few,CASSWAGHREQFF
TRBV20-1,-,CSAREGRNEKLFF
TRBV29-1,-,CSVERGRYKGNEQFF